This T cell receptor (beta chain) was sequenced during a study of post-analysis software for immune sequencing data. Findings and caveats of the study: The five TRBV segments detected at higher frequency in patients than in controls included TRBV5-6, TRBV5-1 and TRBV20-1.

There are 14 residues in the CDR3. CDR1 is LGHNT and CDR2 is FRNRAP in the germline V gene. cDNA libraries of TCR beta carried unique molecular identifiers. The authors obtained roughly 500,000 cDNA molecules from around 0.96 to 9.9 million T cells. A single record per CDR3 protein comes from TCRdb applying MiXCR to the PCR reads. The table shows approximately 630,000 distinct CDR3 sequences, with 55% to 60% occurring only once. Details on this clonotype: Its antigen is not known.

The clonotype was recovered from a girl aged 2 to 9 with multiple sclerosis. The rearrangement joins TRBV12-5 to TRBJ2-5; D may correspond to TRBD1 or TRBD2 (5 bases each). The J call is doubtful: the DNA matches TRBJ2-7 better. Sequencing input: blood. The CDR3 DNA reads TGTGCTAGTGGTACGGGGACGGTAACCTACGAGCAGTACTTC. Encoded protein: CASGTGTVTYEQYF.